This passage covers 14 T cell receptor beta chains from one sample sequenced in a study of CD8 T cells in Susac syndrome. It was with random hexamers that about 0.45 to 1 ug RNA was reverse transcribed. TCRdb recomputed calls from the immunoSEQ multiplex PCR reads with MiXCR, one row per CDR3 protein. There are about 430,000 distinct CDR3 sequences in the sample; around 85% occur only once, and about 0.12% lies in the top ten. The specimen was CD8+ T cells from PBMCs. The source of these receptors is a human donor with multiple sclerosis.

The gene calls are TRBV4-2 and TRBJ1-2; TRBD1 aligns across 9 bases. This CDR3 contains 17 residues. V trimming: 1 base; J trimming: 8 bases; junction bases outside the gene matches: 14. Germline V gene lookup returns CDR1 LGHNA and CDR2 YNFKEQ. Here the CDR3 DNA reads TGTGCCAGCAGCCAAGCTCCCCCGGGACAGGGTGTAGGGGGCTACACCTTC. Translated, it gives CASSQAPPGQGVGGYTF.

The rearrangement uses TRBV6-5 and TRBJ2-1; TRBD1 aligns across 8 bases. CDR1 and CDR2 from the germline V gene are MNHEY and SVGAGI. V trimming: 4 bases; J trimming: 10 bases; junction bases outside the gene matches: 12. CDR3 size: 15 residues. CDR3 DNA sequence: TGTGCCAGCAGTTGGGCAGGGGGCGCGTCCTTCGAGCAGTTCTTC. It is translated as CASSWAGGASFEQFF.

The rearrangement joins TRBV7-9 to TRBJ1-2; D not resolved. The length of the CDR3 is 13 residues. The ends were cut back, 5 bases at V and 4 bases at J, with 11 bases in the middle. Per germline, CDR1 SEHNR and CDR2 FQNEAQ (reference sequence). The CDR3 here is CASSEGAGYGYTF. Written as DNA, the CDR3 is TGTGCCAGCAGCGAGGGAGCTGGCTATGGCTACACCTTC. The full variable domain, with the rest looked up from reference TRBV7-9 and TRBJ1-2, is DTGVSQNPRHKITKRGQNVTFRCDPISEHNRLYWYRQTLGQGPEFLTYFQNEAQLEKSRLLSDRFSAERPKGSFSTLEIQRTEQGDSAMYLCASSEGAGYGYTFGSGTRLTVV.

Only a few counts were recorded for this clonotype. The V and J genes are TRBV29-1 and TRBJ2-7; TRBD2 matches at 14 bases. The CDR3 length is 17 residues. The V and J ends lost 0 bases and 6 bases, in that order; junction bases with no gene match: 10. CDR1 is SQVTM, CDR2 ANQGSEA, per germline. Here the CDR3 DNA reads TGCAGCGTTGAAGATGAGGGACTAGCGGGGGTTCTAGGCGAGCAGTACTTC. Protein: CSVEDEGLAGVLGEQYF.

This chain uses TRBV4-1 with TRBJ2-1; possible D gene TRBD1, 6 bases. V shed 2 bases and J shed 7 bases, with 27 bases lying between them. Germline-derived CDR1 and CDR2 are MGHRA and YSYEKL. The CDR3 is 19 residues long. In DNA form, the CDR3 reads TGCGCCAGCAGCCAAAAGAGGGTACTACACAGGGTTTTTGGGAATGAGCAGTTCTTC. This gives the protein CASSQKRVLHRVFGNEQFF.

This chain links TRBV28 with TRBJ2-7, with D maybe TRBD2 (7 bases). Germline loops: CDR1 MDHEN, CDR2 SYDVKM. The CDR3 is made up of 15 amino acids. V lost 7 bases and J 0 bases, leaving 16 bases between the germline ends. CDR3 amino acids: CASTWGGLASYEQYF. The CDR3 bases are TGTGCCAGCACTTGGGGGGGGCTAGCCTCCTACGAGCAGTACTTC.

This sequence joins TRBV7-3 and TRBJ1-1; TRBD1 matches at 11 bases. Germline V lookup: CDR1 SGHTA, CDR2 FQGTGA. V lost 5 bases, J lost 7 bases, and 6 bases stayed unmatched. The CDR3 totals 14 residues. The CDR3 DNA follows: TGTGCCAGCAGCCTAGGACAGGGGGCCGATGAAGCTTTCTTT. The encoded protein is CASSLGQGADEAFF.

The J gene is TRBJ2-7, the V gene TRBV7-9; 7 bases match TRBD1. The germline V gene has CDR1 SEHNR and CDR2 FQNEAQ (reference sequence). The CDR3 length is 14 residues. V was pared by 4 bases and J by 2 bases, with 5 bases of the junction left unmatched. CDR3 sequence (DNA): TGTGCCAGCAGCTCCTGGGACAGCCCCTACGAGCAGTACTTC. It codes for CASSSWDSPYEQYF.

The V call is TRBV12-3 or TRBV12-4, the J call TRBJ2-1, with a tentative D call TRBD2 (6 bases). The CDR3 has 16 residues. The ends were cut back, 3 bases at V and 8 bases at J, with 20 bases in the middle. The DNA for the CDR3 is TGTGCCAGCAGTTTTGTCGCCGGGACCGGAGGGGATGAGCAGTTCTTC. This gives the protein CASSFVAGTGGDEQFF.

The J gene is TRBJ2-1, the V gene TRBV5-1, with 13 bases identical to TRBD2. The CDR3 spans 16 residues. Per germline, CDR1 SGHRS and CDR2 YFSETQ. V shed 5 bases, J shed 7 bases, and the junction held 9 bases outside the gene matches. The CDR3 reads CASSRGLAGVENEQFF. CDR3 DNA sequence: TGCGCCAGCAGTCGCGGACTAGCGGGAGTAGAAAATGAGCAGTTCTTC.

This chain connects TRBV11-1 to TRBJ2-1; the match to TRBD1 covers 9 bases. J gave up 0 bases and V 6 bases, and 6 bases lay outside the gene matches. The CDR3 runs to 16 residues. In germline, CDR1 is SGHAT, CDR2 FQDESV (reference sequence). CDR3 bases: TGTGCCAGCAGGCGGGACAGGGCGTTCTCCTACAATGAGCAGTTCTTC. It specifies CASRRDRAFSYNEQFF.

J is TRBJ2-2 and V is TRBV19; D uncertain. The CDR3 runs 14 residues. Germline V CDR1 and CDR2: LNHDA, SQIVND (reference sequence). Deletions cut 8 bases from V and 0 bases from J, with 10 bases between. CDR3 sequence reads: CASSVLANTGELFF. CDR3 in DNA: TGTGCCAGTTCGGTGCTCGCGAACACCGGGGAGCTGTTTTTT.

The rearrangement uses TRBV11-2 and TRBJ2-1; D is ambiguous. V lost 3 bases and J 5 bases, leaving 14 bases between the germline ends. The germline gives CDR1 SGHAT, CDR2 FQNNGV. The CDR3 runs 15 residues. The CDR3 reads CASSFWQKDHNEQFF. In DNA, the CDR3 is TGTGCCAGCAGCTTTTGGCAAAAGGACCACAATGAGCAGTTCTTC. The full variable domain, rest sourced from reference TRBV11-2 and TRBJ2-1, is EAGVAQSPRYKIIEKRQSVAFWCNPISGHATLYWYQQILGQGPKLLIQFQNNGVVDDSQLPKDRFSAERLKGVDSTLKIQPAKLEDSAVYLCASSFWQKDHNEQFFGPGTRLTVL.

The gene calls are TRBV20-1 and TRBJ2-7, with 9 bases lining up with TRBD2. The CDR3 runs 13 residues. Germline V gene lookup returns CDR1 DFQATT and CDR2 SNEGSKA (reference sequence). V lost 6 bases and J lost 0; bases outside the gene matches: 3. CDR3 in amino acids: CSALAGDSYEQYF. In DNA, the CDR3 is TGCAGTGCCTTAGCGGGGGACTCCTACGAGCAGTACTTC.